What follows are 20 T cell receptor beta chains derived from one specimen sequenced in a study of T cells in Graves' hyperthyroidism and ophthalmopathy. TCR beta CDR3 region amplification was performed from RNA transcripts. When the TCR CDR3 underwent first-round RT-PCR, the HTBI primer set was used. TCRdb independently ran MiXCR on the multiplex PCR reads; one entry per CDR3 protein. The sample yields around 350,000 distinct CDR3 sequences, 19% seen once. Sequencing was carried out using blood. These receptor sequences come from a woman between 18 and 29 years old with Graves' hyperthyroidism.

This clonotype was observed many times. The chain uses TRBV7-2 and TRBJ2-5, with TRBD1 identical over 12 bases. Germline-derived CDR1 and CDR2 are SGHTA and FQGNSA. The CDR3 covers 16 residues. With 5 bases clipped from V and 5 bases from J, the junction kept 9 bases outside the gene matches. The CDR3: CASSLRDRGLGETQYF. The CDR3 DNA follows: TGTGCCAGCAGCCTCCGGGACAGGGGGCTAGGGGAGACCCAGTACTTC.

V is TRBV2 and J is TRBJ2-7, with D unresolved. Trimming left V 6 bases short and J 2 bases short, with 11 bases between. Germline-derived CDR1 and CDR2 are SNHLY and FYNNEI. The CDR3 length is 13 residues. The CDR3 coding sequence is TGTGCCAGCAGATCGACAAGTACCTACGAGCAGTACTTC. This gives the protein CASRSTSTYEQYF.

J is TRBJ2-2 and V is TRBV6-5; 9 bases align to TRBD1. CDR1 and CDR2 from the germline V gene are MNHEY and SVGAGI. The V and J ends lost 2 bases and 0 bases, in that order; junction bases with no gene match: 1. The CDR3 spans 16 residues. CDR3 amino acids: CASSYGDRANTGELFF. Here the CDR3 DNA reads TGTGCCAGCAGTTACGGGGACAGGGCGAACACCGGGGAGCTGTTTTTT.

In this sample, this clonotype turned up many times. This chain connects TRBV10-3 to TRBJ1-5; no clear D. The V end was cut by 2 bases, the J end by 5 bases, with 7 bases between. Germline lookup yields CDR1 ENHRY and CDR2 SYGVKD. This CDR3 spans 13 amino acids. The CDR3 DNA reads TGTGCCATCAGTGAGACCGGGGATCAGCCCCAGCATTTT. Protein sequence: CAISETGDQPQHF.

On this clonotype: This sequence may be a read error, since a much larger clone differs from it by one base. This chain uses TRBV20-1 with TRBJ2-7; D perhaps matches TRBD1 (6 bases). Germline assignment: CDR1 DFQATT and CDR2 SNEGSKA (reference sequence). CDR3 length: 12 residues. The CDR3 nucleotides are TGCAGTGCTAGAGTGGACAGCTACGGGCAGTACTTC. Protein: CSARVDSYGQYF.

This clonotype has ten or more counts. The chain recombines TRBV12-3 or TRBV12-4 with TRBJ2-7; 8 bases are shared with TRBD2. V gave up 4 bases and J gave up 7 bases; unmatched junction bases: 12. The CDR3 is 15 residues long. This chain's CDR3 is CASSSVRRGAWEQYF. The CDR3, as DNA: TGTGCCAGCAGTTCTGTGAGGCGGGGGGCATGGGAGCAGTACTTC.

The CDR3 bases are TGCGCCAGCAGAGCCGGGACAGGGTTTAGGGGTAACACCGGGGAGCTGTTTTTT. It is translated as CASRAGTGFRGNTGELFF. The chain links TRBV5-1 to TRBJ2-2; 9 positions agree with TRBD1. The J segment lost 2 bases and the V segment lost 5 bases, leaving 13 bases of the junction unmatched. CDR1 and CDR2 (germline): SGHRS, YFSETQ. The CDR3 length is 18 residues.

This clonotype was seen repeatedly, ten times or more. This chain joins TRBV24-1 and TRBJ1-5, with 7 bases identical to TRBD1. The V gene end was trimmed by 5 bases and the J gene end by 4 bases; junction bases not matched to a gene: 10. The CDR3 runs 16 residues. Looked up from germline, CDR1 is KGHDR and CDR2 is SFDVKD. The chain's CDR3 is CATSATGRKKNQPQHF. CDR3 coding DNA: TGTGCCACCAGTGCGACAGGGAGAAAAAAGAATCAGCCCCAGCATTTT.

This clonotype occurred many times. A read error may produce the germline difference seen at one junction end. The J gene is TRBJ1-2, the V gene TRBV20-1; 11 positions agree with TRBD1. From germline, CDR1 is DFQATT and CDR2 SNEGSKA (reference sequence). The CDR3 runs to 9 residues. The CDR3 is CGTGGGYTF. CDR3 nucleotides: TGTGGGACAGGGGGAGGCTACACCTTC.

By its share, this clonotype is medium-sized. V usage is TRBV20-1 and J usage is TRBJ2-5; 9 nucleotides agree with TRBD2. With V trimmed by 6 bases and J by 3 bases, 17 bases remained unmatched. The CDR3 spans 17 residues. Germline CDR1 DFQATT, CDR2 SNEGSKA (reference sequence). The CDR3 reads CSATHARSSGGKETQYF. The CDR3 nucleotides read TGCAGTGCAACCCATGCCAGGAGTAGCGGGGGAAAAGAGACCCAGTACTTC.

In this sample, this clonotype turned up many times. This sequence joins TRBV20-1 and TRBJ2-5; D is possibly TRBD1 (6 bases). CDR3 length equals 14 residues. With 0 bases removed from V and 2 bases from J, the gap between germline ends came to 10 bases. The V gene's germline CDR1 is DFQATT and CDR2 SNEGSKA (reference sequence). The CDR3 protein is CSAREGARQETQYF. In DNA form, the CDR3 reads TGCAGTGCTAGAGAGGGGGCGAGACAAGAGACCCAGTACTTC.

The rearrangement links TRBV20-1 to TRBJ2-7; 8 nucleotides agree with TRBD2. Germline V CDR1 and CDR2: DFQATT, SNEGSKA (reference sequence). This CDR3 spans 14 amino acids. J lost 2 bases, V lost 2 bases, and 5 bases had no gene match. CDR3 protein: CSARQQRGTYEQYF. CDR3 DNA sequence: TGCAGTGCTAGACAACAGCGGGGGACCTACGAGCAGTACTTC.

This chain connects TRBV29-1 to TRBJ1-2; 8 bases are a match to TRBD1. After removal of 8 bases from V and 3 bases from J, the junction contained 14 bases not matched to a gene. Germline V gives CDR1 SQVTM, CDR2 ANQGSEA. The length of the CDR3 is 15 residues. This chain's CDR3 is CSMIDPGTGYYGYTF. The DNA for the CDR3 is TGCAGCATGATAGACCCCGGGACAGGCTACTATGGCTACACCTTC.

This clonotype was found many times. The CDR3 DNA sequence: TGTGCCAGCAGGTTCCCAGGGAGCCCTGAAGCTTTCTTT. Protein product: CASRFPGSPEAFF. The chain carries TRBV7-3 and TRBJ1-1, with a tentative D call TRBD1 (5 bases). From germline, CDR1 is SGHTA and CDR2 FQGTGA. The CDR3 runs to 13 residues. Between the trimmed V and J ends, which lost 6 bases and 6 bases, there was a span of 14 bases. Full variable domain (missing parts from reference TRBV7-3 and TRBJ1-1): GAGVSQTPSNKVTEKGKYVELRCDPISGHTALYWYRQSLGQGPEFLIYFQGTGAADDSGLPNDRFFAVRPEGSVSTLKIQRTERGDSAVYLCASRFPGSPEAFFGQGTRLTVV.

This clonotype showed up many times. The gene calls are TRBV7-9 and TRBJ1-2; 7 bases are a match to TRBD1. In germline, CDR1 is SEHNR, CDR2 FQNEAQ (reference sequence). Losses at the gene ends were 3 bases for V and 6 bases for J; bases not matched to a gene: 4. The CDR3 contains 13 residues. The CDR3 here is CASSLGQYHGYTF. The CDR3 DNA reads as TGTGCCAGCAGCTTGGGACAGTACCATGGCTACACCTTC. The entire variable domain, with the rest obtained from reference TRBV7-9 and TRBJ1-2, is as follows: DTGVSQNPRHKITKRGQNVTFRCDPISEHNRLYWYRQTLGQGPEFLTYFQNEAQLEKSRLLSDRFSAERPKGSFSTLEIQRTEQGDSAMYLCASSLGQYHGYTFGSGTRLTVV.

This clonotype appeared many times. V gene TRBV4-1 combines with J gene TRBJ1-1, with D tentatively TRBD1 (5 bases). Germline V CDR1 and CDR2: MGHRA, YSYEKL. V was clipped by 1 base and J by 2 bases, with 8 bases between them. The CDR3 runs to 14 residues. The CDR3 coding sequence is TGCGCCAGCAGCCAAGTTGGGGGTAACACTGAAGCTTTCTTT. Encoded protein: CASSQVGGNTEAFF.

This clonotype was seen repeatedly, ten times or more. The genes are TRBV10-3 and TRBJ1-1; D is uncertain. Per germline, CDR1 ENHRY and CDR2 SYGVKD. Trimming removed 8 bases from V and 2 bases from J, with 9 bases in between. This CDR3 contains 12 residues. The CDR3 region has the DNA TGTGCCATCGGCGAAATTAACACTGAAGCTTTCTTT. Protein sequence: CAIGEINTEAFF.

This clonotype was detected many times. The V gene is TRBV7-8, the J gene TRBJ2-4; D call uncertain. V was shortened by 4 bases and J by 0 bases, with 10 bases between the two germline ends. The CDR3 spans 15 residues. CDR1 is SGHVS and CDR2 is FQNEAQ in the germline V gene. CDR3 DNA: TGTGCCAGCAGCTCGGCCTCCCTAGCCAAAAACATTCAGTACTTC. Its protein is CASSSASLAKNIQYF.

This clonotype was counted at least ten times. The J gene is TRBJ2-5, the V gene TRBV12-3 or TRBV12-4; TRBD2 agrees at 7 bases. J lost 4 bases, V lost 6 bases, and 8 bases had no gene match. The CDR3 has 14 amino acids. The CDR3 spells CASSRPPGGETQYF. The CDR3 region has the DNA TGTGCCAGCAGCCGACCCCCGGGGGGAGAGACCCAGTACTTC.

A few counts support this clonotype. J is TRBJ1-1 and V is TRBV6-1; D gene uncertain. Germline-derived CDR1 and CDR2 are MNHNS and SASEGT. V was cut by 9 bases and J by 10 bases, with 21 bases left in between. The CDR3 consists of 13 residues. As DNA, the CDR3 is TGTGCCAGTTCTAAGGACCCGCAACGGACAGCTTTCTTT. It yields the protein CASSKDPQRTAFF.